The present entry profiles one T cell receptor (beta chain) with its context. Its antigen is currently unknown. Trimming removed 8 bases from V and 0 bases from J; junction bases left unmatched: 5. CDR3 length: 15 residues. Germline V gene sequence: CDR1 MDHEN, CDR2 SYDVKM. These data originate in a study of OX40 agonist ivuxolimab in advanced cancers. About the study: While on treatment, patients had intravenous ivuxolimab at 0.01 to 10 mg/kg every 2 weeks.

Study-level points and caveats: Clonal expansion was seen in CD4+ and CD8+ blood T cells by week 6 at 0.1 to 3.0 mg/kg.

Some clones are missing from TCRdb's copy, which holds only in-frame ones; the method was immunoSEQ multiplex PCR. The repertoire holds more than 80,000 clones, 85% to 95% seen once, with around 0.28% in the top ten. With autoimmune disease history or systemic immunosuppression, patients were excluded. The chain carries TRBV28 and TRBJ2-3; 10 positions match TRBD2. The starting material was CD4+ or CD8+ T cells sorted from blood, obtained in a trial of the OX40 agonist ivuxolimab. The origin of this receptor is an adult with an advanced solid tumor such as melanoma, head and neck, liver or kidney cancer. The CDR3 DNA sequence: TGTGCCAGCTCCCTAGCGGGGGCTAGCACAGATACGCAGTATTTT. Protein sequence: CASSLAGASTDTQYF.